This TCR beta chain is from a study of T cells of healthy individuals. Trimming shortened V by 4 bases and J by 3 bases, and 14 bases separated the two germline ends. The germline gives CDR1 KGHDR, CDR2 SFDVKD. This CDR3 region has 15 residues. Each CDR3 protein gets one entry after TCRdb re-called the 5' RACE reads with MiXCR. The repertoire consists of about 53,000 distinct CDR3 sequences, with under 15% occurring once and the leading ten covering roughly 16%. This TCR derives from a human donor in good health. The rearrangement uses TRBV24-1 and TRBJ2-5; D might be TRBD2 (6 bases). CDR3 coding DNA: TGTGCCACCAGTGACTCCCCTGGCGGGGAAGAGACCCAGTACTTC. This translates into CATSDSPGGEETQYF.